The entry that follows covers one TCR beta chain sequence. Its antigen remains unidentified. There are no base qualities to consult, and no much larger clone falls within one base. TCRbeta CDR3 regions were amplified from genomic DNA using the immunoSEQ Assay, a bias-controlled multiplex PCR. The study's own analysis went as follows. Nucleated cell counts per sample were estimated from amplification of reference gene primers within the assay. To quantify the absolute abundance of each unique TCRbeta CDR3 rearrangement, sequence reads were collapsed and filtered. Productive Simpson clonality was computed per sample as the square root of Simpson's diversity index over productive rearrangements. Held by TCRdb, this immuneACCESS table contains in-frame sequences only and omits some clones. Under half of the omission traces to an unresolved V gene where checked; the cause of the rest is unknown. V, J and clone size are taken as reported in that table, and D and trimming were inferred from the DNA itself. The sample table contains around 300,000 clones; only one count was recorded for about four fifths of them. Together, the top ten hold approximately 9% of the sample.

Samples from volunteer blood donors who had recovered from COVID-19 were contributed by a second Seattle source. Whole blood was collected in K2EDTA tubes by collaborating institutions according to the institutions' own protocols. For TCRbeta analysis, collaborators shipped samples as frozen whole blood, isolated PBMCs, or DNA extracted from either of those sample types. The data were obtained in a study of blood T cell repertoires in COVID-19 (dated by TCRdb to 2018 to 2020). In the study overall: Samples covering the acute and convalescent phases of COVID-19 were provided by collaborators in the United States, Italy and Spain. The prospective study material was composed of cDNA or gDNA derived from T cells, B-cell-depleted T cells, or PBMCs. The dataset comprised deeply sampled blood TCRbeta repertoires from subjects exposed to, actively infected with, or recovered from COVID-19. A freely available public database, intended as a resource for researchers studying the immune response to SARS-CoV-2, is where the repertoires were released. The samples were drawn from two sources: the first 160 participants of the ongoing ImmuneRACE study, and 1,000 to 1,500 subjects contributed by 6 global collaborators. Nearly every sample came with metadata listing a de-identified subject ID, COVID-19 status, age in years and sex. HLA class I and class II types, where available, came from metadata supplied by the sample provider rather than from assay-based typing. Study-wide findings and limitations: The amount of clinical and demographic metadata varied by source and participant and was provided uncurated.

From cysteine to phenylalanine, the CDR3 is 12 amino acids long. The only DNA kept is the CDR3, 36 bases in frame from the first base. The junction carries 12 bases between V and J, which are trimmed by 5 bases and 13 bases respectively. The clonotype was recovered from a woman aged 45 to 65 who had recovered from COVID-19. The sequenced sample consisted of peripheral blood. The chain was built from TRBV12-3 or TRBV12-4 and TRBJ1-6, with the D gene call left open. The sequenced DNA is TGTGCCAGCAGTGCCCCGAGGGAGCCCCTCCACTTT. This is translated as CASSAPREPLHF.